These 30 T cell receptor beta chains originate from one sample sequenced in a study of T cell changes during pregnancy in multiple sclerosis. Some clones are missing from TCRdb's copy, which holds only in-frame ones; the method was immunoSEQ multiplex PCR. The sample includes more than 10,000 clones, about nine tenths of them seen just once. Specimen: CD8+ T cells from peripheral blood mononuclear cells, collected in the second trimester of pregnancy. The source of these receptors is a female donor in good health, enrolled as a control in a pregnancy study.

As regards this clone: The sample has other DNA sequences that encode this CDR3 too. The chain combines TRBV4-2 with TRBJ2-7; possibly TRBD1 for D (5 bases). CDR3 length equals 15 residues. The ends were cut back, 5 bases at V and 4 bases at J, with 18 bases in the middle. Germline V lookup: CDR1 LGHNA, CDR2 YNFKEQ. The CDR3 protein is CASSYSFQGAYEQYF. The DNA of the CDR3 is TGTGCCAGCAGCTACTCGTTCCAGGGCGCGTACGAGCAGTACTTC.

The chain couples TRBV6-4 to TRBJ2-3; 9 positions agree with TRBD2. With V trimmed by 5 bases and J by 2 bases, 14 bases remained unmatched. Germline V lookup: CDR1 MRHNA, CDR2 SNTAGT. The CDR3 is 18 residues long. CDR3 bases: TGTGCCAGCAGTCCTACCTGGGAAGGCGGGGGGGCCACAGATACGCAGTATTTT. This encodes CASSPTWEGGGATDTQYF.

The chain uses TRBV19 and TRBJ2-3; D gene uncertain. Trimming took 0 bases from V and 4 from J, leaving 5 bases between them. The CDR3 is 13 amino acids. CDR1 is LNHDA and CDR2 is SQIVND in the germline V gene (reference sequence). The CDR3 DNA reads TGTGCCAGTAGTATAGAACGGGCAGATACGCAGTATTTT. It codes for CASSIERADTQYF. Full variable domain (rest looked up from reference TRBV19 and TRBJ2-3): DGGITQSPKYLFRKEGQNVTLSCEQNLNHDAMYWYRQDPGQGLRLIYYSQIVNDFQKGDIAEGYSVSREKKESFPLTVTSAQKNPTAFYLCASSIERADTQYFGPGTRLTVL.

The V and J genes are TRBV5-4 and TRBJ1-5; D gene ambiguous. From germline, CDR1 is SGHNT and CDR2 YYREEE (reference sequence). There are 10 residues in the CDR3. The V end was cut by 10 bases, the J end by 8 bases, with 10 bases between. The CDR3: CASRSKPQHF. The CDR3 DNA reads as TGTGCCTCCCGGTCAAAGCCCCAGCATTTT.

The chain has TRBV5-1 and TRBJ2-3, with 13 nucleotides matching TRBD2. V lost 4 bases and J lost 4; bases outside the gene matches: 9. This CDR3 is 17 amino acids long. The V gene's germline CDR1 is SGHRS and CDR2 YFSETQ. This chain's CDR3 is CASSPVTSGRAADTQYF. Written as DNA, the CDR3 is TGCGCCAGCAGCCCCGTTACTAGCGGGAGGGCCGCAGATACGCAGTATTTT. Drawing the rest from reference TRBV5-1 and TRBJ2-3, the complete variable domain is KAGVTQTPRYLIKTRGQQVTLSCSPISGHRSVSWYQQTPGQGLQFLFEYFSETQRNKGNFPGRFSGRQFSNSRSEMNVSTLELGDSALYLCASSPVTSGRAADTQYFGPGTRLTVL.

J is TRBJ2-7 and V is TRBV29-1; the match to TRBD2 covers 15 bases. This CDR3 is built from 13 residues. Germline V gene lookup returns CDR1 SQVTM and CDR2 ANQGSEA. V lost 4 bases to trimming and J lost 7 bases; unmatched junction nucleotides: 2. CDR3 DNA sequence: TGCAGCGTTGGGACTAGCGGGAGGGCAGAGCAGTACTTC. This encodes CSVGTSGRAEQYF.

The gene calls are TRBV10-3 and TRBJ2-1; a possible D gene is TRBD2 (6 bases). Germline-derived CDR1 and CDR2 are ENHRY and SYGVKD. The CDR3 length is 16 residues. Trimming took 10 bases from V and 0 from J, leaving 19 bases between them. Here the CDR3 reads CATLTGGDLSYNEQFF. For the CDR3, the DNA is TGTGCCACCTTAACGGGCGGGGACCTCTCCTACAATGAGCAGTTCTTC.

The chain combines TRBV28 with TRBJ1-1; D is ambiguous. The CDR3 length is 15 residues. The germline gives CDR1 MDHEN, CDR2 SYDVKM. V dropped 3 bases and J dropped 1 base, with 12 bases sitting between them. The CDR3 DNA follows: TGTGCCAGCAGTTTCCTTCTGGAGACGAACACTGAAGCTTTCTTT. Translation gives CASSFLLETNTEAFF.

This clone was seen once. The chain joins TRBV19 to TRBJ2-1, with a weak D call TRBD2 (7 bases). This CDR3 is 16 amino acids long. V was cut by 5 bases and J by 7 bases, with 21 bases left in between. The V gene's germline CDR1 is LNHDA and CDR2 SQIVND (reference sequence). The DNA for the CDR3 is TGTGCCAGTAGTGAATTAAGCGGGATCAGGGGAAATGAGCAGTTCTTC. Protein product: CASSELSGIRGNEQFF.

V gene TRBV5-8 combines with J gene TRBJ1-1; 7 nucleotides match TRBD1. J lost 4 bases, V lost 4 bases, and 13 bases had no gene match. The CDR3 spans 16 residues. CDR1 SGHTS and CDR2 YDEGEE come from the germline V gene. The CDR3 sequence is CASSTLTGVFGTEAFF. In nucleotides, the CDR3 is TGTGCCAGCAGCACACTAACAGGGGTCTTTGGCACTGAAGCTTTCTTT.

The rearrangement uses TRBV15 and TRBJ2-3, with D unclear. Germline V gene data show CDR1 as LNHNV and CDR2 as YYDKDF (reference sequence). The CDR3 has 16 residues. The V end was cut by 1 base, the J end by 2 bases, with 13 bases between. DNA of the CDR3: TGTGCCACCAGCAGAGTCCTAGGCAGTCTCACAGATACGCAGTATTTT. It translates to CATSRVLGSLTDTQYF.

Notes on this clone: Other nucleotide sequences in the sample specify the same CDR3. DNA for the CDR3: TGTGCCAGCTCACCTTTGACACGAAGAACCCTCAATGAAAAACTGTTTTTT. It yields the protein CASSPLTRRTLNEKLFF. The chain uses TRBV18 and TRBJ1-4; D uncertain. From germline, CDR1 is KGHSH and CDR2 LQKENI. This CDR3 spans 17 amino acids. Trimming removed 3 bases from V and 5 bases from J, with 19 bases in between.

V and J are TRBV28 and TRBJ1-2; D remains ambiguous. The ends were cut back, 2 bases at V and 7 bases at J, with 14 bases in the middle. This CDR3 comprises 14 residues. Germline CDR1 reads MDHEN; CDR2 reads SYDVKM. CDR3 sequence: CASSLQALAGGYTF. Written as DNA, the CDR3 is TGTGCCAGCAGTTTACAGGCATTAGCGGGTGGCTACACCTTC.

The chain joins TRBV2 to TRBJ2-7, with 11 bases lining up with TRBD2. There are 15 residues in the CDR3. The V gene end was trimmed by 7 bases and the J gene end by 1 base; junction bases not matched to a gene: 6. Germline CDR1 and CDR2: SNHLY and FYNNEI. This CDR3 is CASIPSGGPSYEQYF. The CDR3 nucleotides are TGTGCCAGCATACCTAGCGGGGGGCCTTCCTACGAGCAGTACTTC.

This chain connects TRBV10-2 to TRBJ2-1, with D possibly TRBD1 on 6 matching bases. V was clipped by 9 bases and J by 0 bases, with 12 bases between them. Germline-derived CDR1 and CDR2 are WSHSY and SAAADI. The CDR3 is 14 residues long. The CDR3 DNA is TGCGCCAGTACTCTAGGGGGCTCCTACAATGAGCAGTTCTTC. Translating gives CASTLGGSYNEQFF.

The V gene is TRBV4-1, the J gene TRBJ1-5; 7 bases line up with TRBD1. CDR3 size: 20 residues. Germline-derived CDR1 and CDR2 are MGHRA and YSYEKL. Trimming removed 1 base from V and 0 bases from J; junction bases left unmatched: 15. Here the CDR3 reads CASSQGTGQHFIYSNQPQHF. DNA of the CDR3: TGCGCCAGCAGCCAAGGGACGGGACAGCACTTCATTTATAGCAATCAGCCCCAGCATTTT.

The V gene is TRBV19, the J gene TRBJ2-1; tentative D call: TRBD2 (6 bases). V dropped 5 bases and J dropped 7 bases, with 15 bases sitting between them. Germline CDR1 and CDR2: LNHDA and SQIVND (reference sequence). This CDR3 has 14 residues. The CDR3 coding sequence is TGTGCCAGTAGTTTTTTTCGCGGGGCGAATGAGCAGTTCTTC. It encodes CASSFFRGANEQFF.

The V call is TRBV13, the J call TRBJ2-2; D unclear. The CDR3 spans 15 residues. The germline V and J ends were trimmed by 8 bases and 7 bases, with 20 bases remaining between them. Germline assignment: CDR1 PRHDT and CDR2 FYEKMQ (reference sequence). For the CDR3, the DNA is TGTGCCAGCCGATTCGACCCCGTGGGCTTCGGGGAGCTGTTTTTT. It yields the protein CASRFDPVGFGELFF.

The chain has TRBV19 and TRBJ2-7, with 7 bases that match TRBD1. Germline CDR1 is LNHDA and CDR2 is SQIVND (reference sequence). The CDR3 is made up of 15 amino acids. V trimming: 1 base; J trimming: 3 bases; junction bases outside the gene matches: 6. CDR3 coding DNA: TGTGCCAGTAGTATAGGGGAAGGGGGCAGCTACGAGCAGTACTTC. Protein product: CASSIGEGGSYEQYF.

The gene calls are TRBV6-5 and TRBJ2-3; 10 bases line up with TRBD1. The CDR3 is made up of 15 amino acids. Germline V gene sequence: CDR1 MNHEY, CDR2 SVGAGI. The V segment lost 0 bases and the J segment 4 bases; nucleotides outside the gene matches: 1. Here the CDR3 reads CASSYSTGGADTQYF. CDR3 DNA: TGTGCCAGCAGTTACTCGACAGGGGGCGCAGATACGCAGTATTTT.

The chain has TRBV7-9 and TRBJ2-1, with 9 bases matching TRBD2. Trimming cost V 6 bases and J 4 bases; bases outside gene matches: 4. CDR1 is SEHNR, CDR2 FQNEAQ, per germline (reference sequence). There are 14 residues in the CDR3. The CDR3 bases are TGTGCCAGCAGGCGGGAGGGCCCTTACAATGAGCAGTTCTTC. Translation: CASRREGPYNEQFF.

The genes are TRBV7-9 and TRBJ2-3; a weak D match, TRBD1 (5 bases). The CDR3 extends over 17 amino acids. Trimming removed 5 bases at V and 2 bases at J, with 20 bases between. The germline V gene has CDR1 SEHNR and CDR2 FQNEAQ (reference sequence). The DNA for the CDR3 is TGTGCCAGCAGCGAGTACCAGGGCGCCGCGTTCACAGATACGCAGTATTTT. As protein: CASSEYQGAAFTDTQYF.

The J gene is TRBJ1-3, the V gene TRBV5-8; weak D call: TRBD1 (5 bases). The CDR3 covers 16 residues. Trimming stripped 1 base from V and 2 bases from J, with 13 bases between. CDR1 is SGHTS and CDR2 is YDEGEE in the germline V gene. The DNA for the CDR3 is TGTGCCAGCAGCTTGATTACAGGTGGGGCTGGAAACACCATATATTTT. Protein: CASSLITGGAGNTIYF.

This sequence joins TRBV27 and TRBJ2-7; 8 bases line up with TRBD2. J lost 7 bases, V lost 4 bases, and 18 bases had no gene match. Per the germline V gene, CDR1 is MNHEY and CDR2 is SMNVEV (reference sequence). The CDR3 runs 17 residues. The CDR3 DNA follows: TGTGCCAGCAGTTCCCTTTTCAGCGGGAGAGCCATGGAGGAGCAGTACTTC. Protein product: CASSSLFSGRAMEEQYF.

The chain carries TRBV7-9 and TRBJ2-7; 9 nucleotides line up with TRBD1. V shed 7 bases and J 9 bases; nucleotides not matched to a gene: 7. From germline, CDR1 is SEHNR and CDR2 FQNEAQ (reference sequence). The CDR3 length is 12 residues. The CDR3 nucleotides read TGTGCCAGCACCGGACAGGGGCTAGTGCAGTACTTC. It encodes CASTGQGLVQYF.

The chain links TRBV7-9 to TRBJ1-5; D unresolved. Trimming pared 6 bases from V and 6 bases from J, leaving 15 bases between. The germline V gene has CDR1 SEHNR and CDR2 FQNEAQ (reference sequence). This CDR3 contains 14 residues. Here the CDR3 DNA reads TGTGCCAGCAGTTCGCCAAGCGGGGTTCAGCCCCAGCATTTT. Protein product: CASSSPSGVQPQHF.

The chain links TRBV7-3 to TRBJ2-1; possibly TRBD1 for D (6 bases). Trimming took 5 bases from V and 7 from J, leaving 12 bases between them. The CDR3 is 13 amino acids. CDR1 is SGHTA, CDR2 FQGTGA, per germline. The CDR3 reads CASSINRVNEQFF. CDR3 in DNA: TGTGCCAGCAGCATCAACAGGGTTAATGAGCAGTTCTTC.

The genes are TRBV5-1 and TRBJ2-7; D is possibly TRBD1 (6 bases). The germline V gene encodes CDR1 SGHRS and CDR2 YFSETQ. The CDR3 runs 14 residues. V was shortened by 0 bases and J by 2 bases, with 9 bases between the two germline ends. Written as DNA, the CDR3 is TGCGCCAGCAGCTTGGCCTACAGGGCCTACGAGCAGTACTTC. The encoded protein is CASSLAYRAYEQYF. The full variable domain, rest sourced from reference TRBV5-1 and TRBJ2-7, is KAGVTQTPRYLIKTRGQQVTLSCSPISGHRSVSWYQQTPGQGLQFLFEYFSETQRNKGNFPGRFSGRQFSNSRSEMNVSTLELGDSALYLCASSLAYRAYEQYFGPGTRLTVT.

The J gene is TRBJ1-2, the V gene TRBV7-9; maybe TRBD1 (5 bases). The CDR3 has 15 amino acids. Germline values: CDR1 SEHNR, CDR2 FQNEAQ (reference sequence). Trimming left V 1 base short and J 6 bases short, with 15 bases between. The CDR3 nucleotides read TGTGCCAGCAGCTTAGTGGCCTTAACGACAGATGGCTACACCTTC. Its translation: CASSLVALTTDGYTF. Full variable domain (outside the CDR3, taken from reference TRBV7-9 and TRBJ1-2): DTGVSQNPRHKITKRGQNVTFRCDPISEHNRLYWYRQTLGQGPEFLTYFQNEAQLEKSRLLSDRFSAERPKGSFSTLEIQRTEQGDSAMYLCASSLVALTTDGYTFGSGTRLTVV.

The genes are TRBV6-5 and TRBJ2-7; the D gene is possibly TRBD2 (5 bases). Germline CDR1 MNHEY, CDR2 SVGAGI. V lost 6 bases, J lost 9 bases, and 18 bases lay in between. The CDR3 is made up of 13 amino acids. For the CDR3, the DNA is TGTGCCAGCAGCCGACTACTTGGTGACGGGCAGTACTTC. Amino acids: CASSRLLGDGQYF.